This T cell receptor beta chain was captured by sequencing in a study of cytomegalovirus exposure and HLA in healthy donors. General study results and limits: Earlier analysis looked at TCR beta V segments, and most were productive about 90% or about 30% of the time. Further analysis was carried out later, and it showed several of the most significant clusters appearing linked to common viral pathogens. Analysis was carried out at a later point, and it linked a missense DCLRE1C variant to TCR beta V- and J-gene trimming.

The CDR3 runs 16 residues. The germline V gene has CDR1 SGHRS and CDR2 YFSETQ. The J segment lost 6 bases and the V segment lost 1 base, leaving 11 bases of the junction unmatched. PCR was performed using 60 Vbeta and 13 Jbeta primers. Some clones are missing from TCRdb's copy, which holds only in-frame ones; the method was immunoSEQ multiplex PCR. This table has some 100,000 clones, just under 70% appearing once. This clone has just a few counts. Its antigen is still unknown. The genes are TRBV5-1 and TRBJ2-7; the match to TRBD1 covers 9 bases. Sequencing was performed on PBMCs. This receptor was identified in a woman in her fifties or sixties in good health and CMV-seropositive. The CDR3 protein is CASSLKWRTGALEQYF. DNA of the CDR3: TGCGCCAGCAGCTTGAAGTGGCGGACAGGGGCCCTCGAGCAGTACTTC.